This TCR beta chain was identified in a study of blood T cell repertoires in COVID-19. Turning to the study itself: Collection of acute and convalescent COVID-19 samples took place in the United States, Italy and Spain.

In the 2 weeks before study entry, exposed participants met a COVID-19 case, which was PCR-confirmed or clinician-diagnosed. Germline assignment: CDR1 SGHTA and CDR2 FQGNSA. Trimming removed 1 base at V and 13 bases at J, with 11 bases between. The CDR3 runs to 12 residues. The assay was immunoSEQ multiplex PCR, and TCRdb's table has in-frame clones only and misses some. The profile shows about 280,000 clones, approximately 82% of them singletons. The rearrangement joins TRBV7-2 to TRBJ2-1, with D tentatively TRBD2 (6 bases). Sequencing was performed on PBMCs or T cells enriched from blood (not recorded which). The clonotype originates from a man in his forties who had been exposed to COVID-19. The CDR3 spells CASSLDGTYQFF. In nucleotides, the CDR3 is TGTGCCAGCAGCTTAGATGGGACTTATCAGTTCTTC.